The present entry profiles one T cell receptor beta chain with its context. Losses at the gene ends were 5 bases for V and 4 bases for J; bases not matched to a gene: 8. Germline V gives CDR1 SEHNR, CDR2 FQNEAQ (reference sequence). The CDR3 has 15 amino acids. This specimen comes from a study of T cell repertoires in cytomegalovirus infection. One entry per CDR3 protein results from TCRdb running MiXCR on the reads. Among roughly 200,000 distinct CDR3 sequences, approximately 18% were seen once, and the ten largest hold 20% to 25%. This sequence originates from a human donor in good health (CMV status not recorded). Some clones in this sample may be carry-over from other donors' samples. This chain uses TRBV7-9 with TRBJ2-1; 7 nucleotides align to TRBD1. Sequencing input: CD8+ T cells from PBMCs. CDR3 region: CASSADRVYYNEQFF. The DNA of the CDR3 is TGTGCCAGCAGCGCAGACAGGGTGTATTACAATGAGCAGTTCTTC.